One sample yielded the 3 T cell receptor beta chains listed below, sequenced in a study of molecular identifiers for immune sequencing clone quantification. TCRdb used MiXCR to reprocess the PCR reads, holding one entry per CDR3 protein. The table lists about 640,000 distinct CDR3 sequences, 15% to 20% of them singletons. The sample was naive CD8+ T cells from blood, with Jurkat cell RNA spiked in. Subset denoted: FACS-sorted CD8+CD4-CCR7+CD45RA+ naive T cells. These receptors were collected from a human donor in good health. Some libraries in this study had Jurkat cell RNA spiked in.

The table lists this clonotype with many counts. This chain links TRBV11-2 with TRBJ1-2; tentative D call: TRBD1 (6 bases). The CDR3 has 15 residues. V was clipped by 1 base and J by 2 bases, with 11 bases between them. CDR1 and CDR2 from the germline V gene are SGHAT and FQNNGV. Here the CDR3 DNA reads TGTGCCAGCAGCTTAGGGCAGGGGCAGAACTATGGCTACACCTTC. Translating gives CASSLGQGQNYGYTF.

In this sample, this clonotype turned up many times. V usage is TRBV14 and J usage is TRBJ2-7, with TRBD1 as a possible D gene (5 bases). CDR1 SGHDN and CDR2 FVKESK come from the germline V gene. The CDR3 has 15 amino acids. V was cut by 0 bases and J by 3 bases, with 12 bases left in between. The CDR3 protein is CASSQDQRGIYEQYF. CDR3 DNA sequence: TGTGCCAGCAGCCAAGACCAAAGGGGTATCTACGAGCAGTACTTC.

This clonotype appeared many times. The chain carries TRBV7-9 and TRBJ1-2, with no clear D. The CDR3 has 13 amino acids. Germline lookup yields CDR1 SEHNR and CDR2 FQNEAQ (reference sequence). V was trimmed by 4 bases and J by 4 bases, leaving 10 bases between them. The CDR3, as DNA: TGTGCCAGCAGCTCTCGGGAGGCCTATGGCTACACCTTC. It yields the protein CASSSREAYGYTF.